The clone carrying this T cell receptor beta chain was seen more than once but under ten times. The CDR3 extends over 14 amino acids. V gave up 3 bases and J gave up 0 bases, with 5 bases separating them. Germline V gene data show CDR1 as SGHAT and CDR2 as FQNNGV. Sequenced by immunoSEQ multiplex PCR; TCRdb stores in-frame clones only, minus some. The data show 13,000 to 15,000 clones, 35% to 40% seen once. Responders labeled with CFSE (approximately 200,000) were plated with approximately 200,000 irradiated, violet-dye-labeled stimulators. These data belong to a study of graft-versus-host responses after intestinal transplantation. Points from the study as a whole: The recipient marrow held GvH clones, and some of them showed up first in ileum or blood.

The clonotype originates from a human patient who received an intestinal transplant. The rearrangement joins TRBV11-2 to TRBJ2-2; D not certain. The sequences come from alloreactive CD8+ T cells from a mixed lymphocyte reaction culture, collected before intestinal transplant. Subset in this sample: CFSE-low proliferating T cells sorted from roughly 6-day pre-transplant mixed lymphocyte reaction (GvH or HvG direction). CDR3 nucleotides: TGTGCCAGCAGCTTCTACGCGAACACCGGGGAGCTGTTTTTT. Protein: CASSFYANTGELFF.